The rows below give T cell receptor beta chains drawn from one sample of a study of shared T cell receptors in the human thymus. Profiled with immunoSEQ multiplex PCR; TCRdb holds only in-frame clones, not every one. The sample shows about 540,000 clones, about four fifths of them seen only once. The same specimen was also included in a second study, on human thymus T cells.

Sequencing was performed on thymocytes. These receptors originate from a boy under three years old with a congenital heart defect. Each CDR3 is given with its conserved first and last residue.

V: TRBV5-1
J: TRBJ2-1
CDR3: CASSGTSGAYNEQFF

V: TRBV30
J: TRBJ1-2
CDR3: CAWSVRVRGNCFGYTF

V: TRBV4-1
J: TRBJ2-7
CDR3: CASSQAWTHETYEQYF

V: TRBV25-1
J: TRBJ2-7
CDR3: CASSERVGEVYEQYF

V: TRBV19
J: TRBJ1-3
CDR3: CASSTTGTTGNTIYF

V: TRBV27
J: TRBJ2-2
CDR3: CASSLSVSSGLAGTTGELFF

V: TRBV5-1
J: TRBJ1-1
CDR3: CASSPTDGMNTEAFF

V: TRBV5-4
J: TRBJ1-2
CDR3: CASRDRGRTGYTF

V: TRBV28
J: TRBJ1-4
CDR3: CASSLAGNEKLFF

V: TRBV28
J: TRBJ2-4
CDR3: CASSLRGLIAKNIQYF

V: TRBV29-1
J: TRBJ2-3
CDR3: CSVEVEFRVADTQYF

V: TRBV6-5
J: TRBJ1-1
CDR3: CASRGHRTPGTEAFF

V: TRBV27
J: TRBJ1-2
CDR3: CASSPHRTGRNYGYTF

V: TRBV18
J: TRBJ2-7
CDR3: CASSPITSGSKGYEQYF

V: TRBV15
J: -
CDR3: CATSRDSHGQVDRGNEQYF

V: TRBV10-3
J: TRBJ2-5
CDR3: CAISESDSKLQETQYF

V: TRBV7-9
J: TRBJ2-7
CDR3: CASSFTSAGEGYEQYF

V: TRBV28
J: TRBJ2-1
CDR3: CASTDFRDGGFNEQFF

V: TRBV5-1
J: TRBJ2-3
CDR3: CASSLVGGGSLDTQYF

V: TRBV12-5
J: TRBJ2-1
CDR3: CASGEGDEQFF

V: TRBV12-2
J: TRBJ2-2
CDR3: CASRLVPAPPLAGDGAGELFF

V: TRBV6-1
J: TRBJ2-7
CDR3: CASSEPWGGDRGVYEQYF

V: TRBV5-4
J: TRBJ2-6
CDR3: CASSLDAVLSGANVLTF

V: TRBV5-1
J: TRBJ1-2
CDR3: CASSLSMTGGGYGYTF

V: TRBV10-1
J: TRBJ2-3
CDR3: CASRPGLAIDTQYF

V: TRBV7-7
J: TRBJ2-2
CDR3: CASSLSEQGYTGELFF

V: TRBV30
J: TRBJ2-7
CDR3: CAWRDEYSGRRPIYEQYF

V: TRBV30
J: TRBJ2-2
CDR3: CAWSVCRTGSMNTGELFF

V: TRBV4-3
J: TRBJ2-4
CDR3: CASSQEPGLLAKNIQYF

V: TRBV2
J: TRBJ2-4
CDR3: CASSAGWGQADGNIQYF

V: TRBV4-3
J: TRBJ2-5
CDR3: CASSQDRSVGGRAEETQYF

V: TRBV27
J: TRBJ2-1
CDR3: CASSSLRQAYNEQFF

V: TRBV27
J: TRBJ1-1
CDR3: CASSKGQGATGTEAFF

V: TRBV6-5
J: TRBJ2-5
CDR3: CASSGEGRETQYF

V: TRBV4-3
J: TRBJ2-1
CDR3: CASSLERGTDNEQFF

V: TRBV29-1
J: TRBJ2-1
CDR3: CSVEVDYNEQFF

V: TRBV5-3
J: TRBJ2-1
CDR3: CARSLEASPSYNEQFF

V: TRBV7-9
J: TRBJ2-7
CDR3: CASSFLSDEQYF